Detailed here is one T cell receptor beta chain. This sample was taken from a study of blood T cell repertoires in COVID-19. Study at large: Sources were T cells, B-cell-depleted T cells, or PBMCs; the material itself was cDNA or gDNA.

CDR1 is SGHAT and CDR2 is FQNNGV in the germline V gene. The CDR3 runs to 16 residues. The V and J ends lost 4 bases and 4 bases respectively, with 19 bases between them. In the original analysis: Amplification of reference gene primers provided the estimated nucleated cell counts. Profiled with immunoSEQ multiplex PCR; TCRdb holds only in-frame clones, not every one. V, J and clone size derive from that table, while D and trimming were established from the DNA sequence. The profile shows fewer than 200,000 clones, 83% of them singletons. The chain uses TRBV11-2 and TRBJ2-5, with D possibly matching TRBD2 (7 bases). This clonotype was obtained from a woman aged 45-65 years who had recovered from COVID-19. Sequenced material: PBMCs or T cells enriched from blood (not recorded which). The CDR3, as DNA: TGTGCCAGCAGCTCTCAGCAAGTGGGAGGGGGAGAGACCCAGTACTTC. Its translation is CASSSQQVGGGETQYF.